The next 15 T cell receptor beta chains were all read from a single sample in a study of control samples from healthy donors and cancer patients. Repertoires were generated with immunoSEQ multiplex PCR, while TCRdb's copy carries only in-frame clones and drops some. The sample shows some 200,000 clones, over 85% of them seen only once. Sequencing input: blood. These receptors were taken from a man aged 18 to 29 in good health.

This clone appeared once. The genes are TRBV7-2 and TRBJ2-1; no definite D call. There are 15 residues in the CDR3. V lost 1 base to trimming and J lost 0 bases, with 7 bases between them. Germline V gives CDR1 SGHTA, CDR2 FQGNSA. This CDR3 is CASSLVSVSYNEQFF. The DNA for the CDR3 is TGTGCCAGCAGCTTAGTCTCCGTCTCCTACAATGAGCAGTTCTTC.

This clone was detected a few times. The CDR3: CASSFSAGLNNNEQFF. In DNA form, the CDR3 reads TGTGCCAGCAGCTTCTCCGCGGGACTTAACAACAATGAGCAGTTCTTC. V is TRBV7-2 and J is TRBJ2-1; possible D gene TRBD2, 6 bases. The CDR3 has 16 amino acids. Per germline, CDR1 SGHTA and CDR2 FQGNSA. V lost 3 bases, J lost 5 bases, and 17 bases lay in between.

The genes are TRBV7-8 and TRBJ2-3; the D is unclear. The germline V gene encodes CDR1 SGHVS and CDR2 FQNEAQ. Trimming took off 3 bases at V and 4 bases at J, with 14 bases between the two ends. The CDR3 is made up of 15 amino acids. CDR3 DNA: TGTGCCAGCAGCTTCCAATTTACCCCACCAGATACGCAGTATTTT. Translation gives CASSFQFTPPDTQYF.

The chain uses TRBV19 and TRBJ1-1; no firm D call. Deletions cut 4 bases from V and 3 bases from J, with 9 bases between. Per germline, CDR1 LNHDA and CDR2 SQIVND (reference sequence). The CDR3 loop spans 13 amino acids. The CDR3 loop reads CASSTGSYTEAFF. CDR3 coding DNA: TGTGCCAGTAGTACAGGTAGTTACACTGAAGCTTTCTTT.

CDR3 sequence reads: CAISGLGSGANVLTF. In DNA, the CDR3 is TGTGCCATCAGTGGGTTAGGTTCCGGGGCCAACGTCCTGACTTTC. The chain is built from TRBV10-3 and TRBJ2-6; D gene uncertain. V was clipped by 4 bases and J by 4 bases, with 11 bases between them. CDR1 is ENHRY and CDR2 is SYGVKD in the germline V gene. The CDR3 is made up of 15 amino acids.

The gene calls are TRBV2 and TRBJ2-7; D is possibly TRBD2 (6 bases). CDR1 is SNHLY and CDR2 is FYNNEI in the germline V gene. V was shortened by 7 bases and J by 5 bases, with 12 bases between the two germline ends. The CDR3 extends over 12 amino acids. The CDR3, as DNA: TGTGCCAGCATCGGAGGGAGGCACGAGCAGTACTTC. Amino acid sequence: CASIGGRHEQYF.

The chain is built from TRBV28 and TRBJ1-4, with D hard to call. The length of the CDR3 is 12 residues. V lost 10 bases and J lost 6, with 12 bases in between. The V gene's germline CDR1 is MDHEN and CDR2 SYDVKM. For the CDR3, the DNA is TGTGCCATCCGACCGAGAGATGAAAAACTGTTTTTT. It is translated as CAIRPRDEKLFF.

V gene TRBV5-1 combines with J gene TRBJ2-1; D possibly corresponds to TRBD1 (5 bases). Trimming shortened V by 1 base and J by 3 bases, and 17 bases separated the two germline ends. Looked up from germline, CDR1 is SGHRS and CDR2 is YFSETQ. The CDR3 loop spans 17 amino acids. This CDR3 is CASSLRQGSIVYNEQFF. The CDR3, as DNA: TGCGCCAGCAGCTTGCGGCAGGGATCGATTGTCTACAATGAGCAGTTCTTC.

The chain has TRBV3-1 (or the pseudogene TRBV3-2) and TRBJ1-1, with TRBD1 matching over 8 bases. The CDR3 covers 14 residues. Germline CDR1 LGHDT, CDR2 YNNKEL (reference sequence). V lost 2 bases, J lost 6 bases, and 5 bases stayed unmatched. CDR3 in amino acids: CASSQRTGRPEAFF. In DNA form, the CDR3 reads TGTGCCAGCAGCCAAAGGACAGGGCGCCCTGAAGCTTTCTTT.

V gene TRBV7-9 combines with J gene TRBJ2-3; no reliable D call. Germline V gene sequence: CDR1 SEHNR, CDR2 FQNEAQ (reference sequence). There are 13 residues in the CDR3. V lost 1 base, J lost 6 bases, and 8 bases lay in between. The CDR3 region is CASSLGHLDTQYF. The CDR3 DNA is TGTGCCAGCAGCTTAGGGCACCTCGATACGCAGTATTTT. Full variable domain (outside the CDR3, taken from reference TRBV7-9 and TRBJ2-3): DTGVSQNPRHKITKRGQNVTFRCDPISEHNRLYWYRQTLGQGPEFLTYFQNEAQLEKSRLLSDRFSAERPKGSFSTLEIQRTEQGDSAMYLCASSLGHLDTQYFGPGTRLTVL.

This clone has only a few counts. The CDR3 region is CASSARVGNSNQPQHF. The DNA of the CDR3 is TGTGCCAGTAGTGCTCGGGTGGGGAATAGCAATCAGCCCCAGCATTTT. The gene calls are TRBV19 and TRBJ1-5; D not certain. Germline CDR1 LNHDA, CDR2 SQIVND (reference sequence). The CDR3 totals 16 residues. V shed 5 bases and J shed 0 bases, with 14 bases lying between them.

The J gene is TRBJ2-7, the V gene TRBV28; a weak D match, TRBD1 (5 bases). The V end was cut by 7 bases, the J end by 0 bases, with 19 bases between. The CDR3 covers 16 residues. CDR1 and CDR2 from the germline V gene are MDHEN and SYDVKM. The CDR3 loop is CASTSSSTGSSYEQYF. DNA for the CDR3: TGTGCCAGCACCTCCTCGAGCACAGGCAGCTCCTACGAGCAGTACTTC.

This clone appeared once. The gene calls are TRBV4-1 and TRBJ2-1, with D perhaps matching TRBD2 (6 bases). Germline lookup yields CDR1 MGHRA and CDR2 YSYEKL. Deletions cut 1 base from V and 9 bases from J, with 13 bases between. The CDR3 is 14 amino acids. CDR3 loop: CASSQGDLAGEQFF. The DNA for the CDR3 is TGCGCCAGCAGCCAAGGGGACTTGGCGGGTGAGCAGTTCTTC.

This clone was counted a single time. This chain uses TRBV5-1 with TRBJ2-1; no definite D call. Germline lookup yields CDR1 SGHRS and CDR2 YFSETQ. The ends were cut back, 2 bases at V and 5 bases at J, with 8 bases in the middle. The CDR3 is made up of 13 amino acids. CDR3 loop: CASSFGGDNEQFF. For the CDR3, the DNA is TGCGCCAGCAGCTTCGGCGGCGACAATGAGCAGTTCTTC.

The V call is TRBV6-5, the J call TRBJ1-5, with D possibly being TRBD1 (5 bases). The CDR3 extends over 15 amino acids. Trimming removed 7 bases at V and 4 bases at J, with 17 bases between. Looked up from germline, CDR1 is MNHEY and CDR2 is SVGAGI. The CDR3 loop is CASTASGRGNQPQHF. The CDR3 bases are TGTGCCAGCACCGCCTCGGGCCGGGGGAATCAGCCCCAGCATTTT.